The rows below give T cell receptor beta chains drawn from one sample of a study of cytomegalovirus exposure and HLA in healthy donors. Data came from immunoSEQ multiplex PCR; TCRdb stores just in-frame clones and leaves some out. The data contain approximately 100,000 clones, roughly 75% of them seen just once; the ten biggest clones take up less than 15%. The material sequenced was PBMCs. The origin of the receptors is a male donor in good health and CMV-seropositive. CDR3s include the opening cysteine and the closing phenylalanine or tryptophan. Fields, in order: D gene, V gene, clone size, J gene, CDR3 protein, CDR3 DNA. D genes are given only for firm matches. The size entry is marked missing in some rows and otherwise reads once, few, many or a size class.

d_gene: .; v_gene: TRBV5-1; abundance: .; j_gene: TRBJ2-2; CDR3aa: CASSKEPAGELFF; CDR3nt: TGCGCCAGCAGCAAAGAACCAGCCGGGGAGCTGTTTTTT
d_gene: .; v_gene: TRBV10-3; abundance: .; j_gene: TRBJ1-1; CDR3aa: CAISDAGVNTEAFF; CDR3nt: TGTGCCATCAGTGATGCAGGGGTGAACACTGAAGCTTTCTTT
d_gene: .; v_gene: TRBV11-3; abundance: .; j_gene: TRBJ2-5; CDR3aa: CASSLQGETQYF; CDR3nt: TGTGCCAGCAGCCTCCAGGGGGAGACCCAGTACTTC
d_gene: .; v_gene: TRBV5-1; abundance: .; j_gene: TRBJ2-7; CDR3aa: CASSLAGGPEQYF; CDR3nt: TGCGCCAGCAGCTTGGCCGGAGGCCCGGAGCAGTACTTC
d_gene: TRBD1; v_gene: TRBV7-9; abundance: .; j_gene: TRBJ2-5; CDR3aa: CASSYRQGAETQYF; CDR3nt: TGTGCCAGCAGCTATAGACAGGGGGCAGAGACCCAGTACTTC
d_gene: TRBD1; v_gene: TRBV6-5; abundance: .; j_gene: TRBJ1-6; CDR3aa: CASSPGDSILHF; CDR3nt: TGTGCCAGCAGCCCCGGGGACAGCATCCTCCACTTT
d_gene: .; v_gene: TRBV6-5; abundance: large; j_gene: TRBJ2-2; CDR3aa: CASSYSAANTGELFF; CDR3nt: TGTGCCAGCAGTTACTCGGCCGCGAACACCGGGGAGCTGTTTTTT
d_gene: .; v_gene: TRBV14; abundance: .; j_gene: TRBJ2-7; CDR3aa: CASSQDSARGLYEQYF; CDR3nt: TGTGCCAGCAGCCAAGATAGTGCCAGGGGCCTGTACGAGCAGTACTTC
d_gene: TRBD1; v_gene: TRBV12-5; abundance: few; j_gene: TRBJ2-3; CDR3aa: CASGRTGATDTQYF; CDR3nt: TGTGCTAGTGGTCGGACAGGGGCAACAGATACGCAGTATTTT
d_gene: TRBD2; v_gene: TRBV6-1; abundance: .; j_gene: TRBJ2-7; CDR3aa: CASRDPGGYEQYF; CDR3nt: TGTGCCAGCAGAGACCCCGGGGGGTACGAGCAGTACTTC
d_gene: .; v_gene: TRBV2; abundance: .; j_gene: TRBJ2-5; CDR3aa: CASSEALQGIGETQYF; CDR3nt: TGTGCCAGCAGTGAAGCGCTTCAGGGGATAGGGGAGACCCAGTACTTC
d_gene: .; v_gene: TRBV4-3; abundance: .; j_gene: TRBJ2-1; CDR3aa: CASSQVRTALYNEQFF; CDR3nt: TGCGCCAGCAGCCAGGTCCGGACTGCCCTTTACAATGAGCAGTTCTTC
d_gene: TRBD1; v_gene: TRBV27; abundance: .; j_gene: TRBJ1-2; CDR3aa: CASRAGTGGFYSYGYTF; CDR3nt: TGTGCCAGCAGAGCCGGGACAGGGGGCTTCTATAGCTATGGCTACACCTTC
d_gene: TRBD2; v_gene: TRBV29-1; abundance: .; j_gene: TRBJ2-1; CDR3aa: CSVVISGGASWGGFF; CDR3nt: TGCAGCGTTGTAATAAGCGGGGGGGCATCTTGGGGAGGTTTCTTC
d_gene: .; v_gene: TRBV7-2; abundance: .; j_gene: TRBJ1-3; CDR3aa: CASSTGQSSGNTIYF; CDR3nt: TGTGCCAGCAGCACTGGACAGAGCTCTGGAAACACCATATATTTT
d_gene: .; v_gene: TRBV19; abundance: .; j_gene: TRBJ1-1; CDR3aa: CASSLNDRDTEAFF; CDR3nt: TGTGCCAGTAGCCTAAACGACCGGGACACTGAAGCTTTCTTT
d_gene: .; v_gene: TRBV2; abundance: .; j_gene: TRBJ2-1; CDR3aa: CASSEKRASYNEQFF; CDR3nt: TGTGCCAGCAGTGAAAAGCGGGCCTCCTACAATGAGCAGTTCTTC
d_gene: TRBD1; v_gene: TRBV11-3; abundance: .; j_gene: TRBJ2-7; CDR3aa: CASSPPGQGWFEQYF; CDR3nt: TGTGCCAGCAGCCCCCCCGGACAGGGGTGGTTCGAGCAGTACTTC
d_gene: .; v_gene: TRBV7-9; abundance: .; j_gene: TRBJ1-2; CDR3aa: CASSLETGRYYGYTF; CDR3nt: TGTGCCAGCAGCTTAGAAACAGGCCGCTACTACGGCTACACCTTC
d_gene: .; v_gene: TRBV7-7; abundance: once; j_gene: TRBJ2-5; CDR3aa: CASSRGPTGETQYF; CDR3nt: TGTGCCAGCAGCCGAGGGCCGACCGGAGAGACCCAGTACTTC
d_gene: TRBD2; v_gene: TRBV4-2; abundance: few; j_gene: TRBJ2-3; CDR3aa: CASRGGRLAGGVTDTQYF; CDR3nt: TGTGCCAGCAGGGGGGGGCGACTAGCGGGGGGGGTCACAGATACGCAGTATTTT
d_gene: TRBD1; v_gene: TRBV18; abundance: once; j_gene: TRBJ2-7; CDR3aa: CASSQGAYEQYF; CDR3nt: TGTGCCAGCTCACAGGGGGCGTACGAGCAGTACTTC
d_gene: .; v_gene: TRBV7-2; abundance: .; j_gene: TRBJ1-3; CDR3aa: CASSLVRVPGNTIYF; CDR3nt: TGTGCCAGCAGCTTAGTTCGGGTTCCAGGAAACACCATATATTTT
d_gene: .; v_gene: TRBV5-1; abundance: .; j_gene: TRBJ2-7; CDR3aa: CASSLAPGQKDEQYF; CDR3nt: TGCGCCAGCAGCTTGGCCCCAGGGCAGAAGGACGAGCAGTACTTC
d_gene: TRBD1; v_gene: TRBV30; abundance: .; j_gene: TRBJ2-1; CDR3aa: CGWSGEDRALRNEQFF; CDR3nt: TGTGGCTGGAGTGGGGAGGACAGGGCCTTGCGCAATGAGCAGTTCTTC
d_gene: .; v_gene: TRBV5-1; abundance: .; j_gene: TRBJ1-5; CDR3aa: CASSEGTPDQPQHF; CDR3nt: TGCGCCAGCAGCGAAGGGACACCCGATCAGCCCCAGCATTTT
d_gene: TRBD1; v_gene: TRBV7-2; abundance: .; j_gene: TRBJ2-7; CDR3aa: CASSKDRVANEQYF; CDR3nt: TGTGCCAGCAGCAAGGACAGGGTCGCGAACGAGCAGTACTTC
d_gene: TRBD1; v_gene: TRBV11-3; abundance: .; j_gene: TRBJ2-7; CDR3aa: CASSHRDRGSEQYF; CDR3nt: TGTGCCAGCAGCCACCGGGACAGGGGATCCGAGCAGTACTTC
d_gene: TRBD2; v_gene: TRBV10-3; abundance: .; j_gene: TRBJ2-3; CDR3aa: CAISALTSGGDTQYF; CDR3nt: TGTGCCATCAGTGCCCTGACTAGCGGGGGGGATACGCAGTATTTT
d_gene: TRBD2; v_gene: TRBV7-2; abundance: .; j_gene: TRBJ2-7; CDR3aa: CASSSWTSGQREQYF; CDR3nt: TGTGCCAGCAGCTCGTGGACTAGCGGGCAGCGGGAGCAGTACTTC
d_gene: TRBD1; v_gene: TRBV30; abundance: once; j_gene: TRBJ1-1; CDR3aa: CACTGQGKNTEAFF; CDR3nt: TGTGCCTGCACAGGACAGGGGAAGAACACTGAAGCTTTCTTT